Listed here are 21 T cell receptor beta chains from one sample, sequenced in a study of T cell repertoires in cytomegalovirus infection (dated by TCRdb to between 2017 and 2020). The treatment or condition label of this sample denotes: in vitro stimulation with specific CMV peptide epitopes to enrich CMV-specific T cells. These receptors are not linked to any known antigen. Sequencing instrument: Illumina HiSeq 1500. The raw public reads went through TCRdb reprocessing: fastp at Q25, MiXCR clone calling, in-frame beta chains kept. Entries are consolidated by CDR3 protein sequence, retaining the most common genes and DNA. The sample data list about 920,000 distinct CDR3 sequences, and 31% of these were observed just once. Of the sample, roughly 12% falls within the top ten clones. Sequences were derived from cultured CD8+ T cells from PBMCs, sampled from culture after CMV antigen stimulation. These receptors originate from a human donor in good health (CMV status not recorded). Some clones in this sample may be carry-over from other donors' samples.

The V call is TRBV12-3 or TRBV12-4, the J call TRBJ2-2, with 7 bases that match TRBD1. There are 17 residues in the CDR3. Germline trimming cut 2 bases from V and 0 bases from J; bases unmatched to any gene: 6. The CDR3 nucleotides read TGTGCCAGCAGTTTAACAGCCGGGACAGCGAACACCGGGGAGCTGTTTTTT. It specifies CASSLTAGTANTGELFF.

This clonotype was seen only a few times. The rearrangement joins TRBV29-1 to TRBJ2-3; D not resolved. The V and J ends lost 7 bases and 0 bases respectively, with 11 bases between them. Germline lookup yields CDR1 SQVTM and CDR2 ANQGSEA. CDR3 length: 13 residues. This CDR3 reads CSAADGSTDTQYF. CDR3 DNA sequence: TGCAGCGCCGCGGACGGAAGCACAGATACGCAGTATTTT.

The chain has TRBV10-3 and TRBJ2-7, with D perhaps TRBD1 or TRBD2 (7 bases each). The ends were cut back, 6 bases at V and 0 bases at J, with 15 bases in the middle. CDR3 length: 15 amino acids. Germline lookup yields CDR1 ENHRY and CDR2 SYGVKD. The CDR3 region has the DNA TGTGCCATCAGCCCAGGGGGGGGTTCCTCCTACGAGCAGTACTTC. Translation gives CAISPGGGSSYEQYF.

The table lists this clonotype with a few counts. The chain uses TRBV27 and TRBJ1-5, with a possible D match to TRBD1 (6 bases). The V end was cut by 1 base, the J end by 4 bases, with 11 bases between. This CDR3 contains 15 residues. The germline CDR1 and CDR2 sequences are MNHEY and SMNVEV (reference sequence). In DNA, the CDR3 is TGTGCCAGCAGTTTATTAGGGGGAATAAATCAGCCCCAGCATTTT. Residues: CASSLLGGINQPQHF.

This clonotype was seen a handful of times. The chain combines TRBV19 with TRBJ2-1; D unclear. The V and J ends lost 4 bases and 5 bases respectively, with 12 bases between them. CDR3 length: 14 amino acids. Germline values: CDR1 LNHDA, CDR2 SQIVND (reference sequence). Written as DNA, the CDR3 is TGTGCCAGTAGTAAAGGTCTCATGCACAATGAGCAGTTCTTC. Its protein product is CASSKGLMHNEQFF.

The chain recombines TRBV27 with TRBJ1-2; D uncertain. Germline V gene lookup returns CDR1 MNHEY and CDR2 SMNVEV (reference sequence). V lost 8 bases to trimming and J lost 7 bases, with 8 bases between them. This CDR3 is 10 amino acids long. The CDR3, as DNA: TGTGCCAGCCGGTTGCTTGGCTACACCTTC. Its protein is CASRLLGYTF.

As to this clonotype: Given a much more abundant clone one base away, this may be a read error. CDR3 sequence (DNA): TGTGCCACCAGCAACTACGGGACAGGGGGGATCACAGATACGCAGTATTTT. Translation gives CATSNYGTGGITDTQYF. This sequence joins TRBV7-2 and TRBJ2-3, with 11 bases lining up with TRBD1. The CDR3 spans 17 residues. Germline CDR1 is SGHTA and CDR2 is FQGNSA.

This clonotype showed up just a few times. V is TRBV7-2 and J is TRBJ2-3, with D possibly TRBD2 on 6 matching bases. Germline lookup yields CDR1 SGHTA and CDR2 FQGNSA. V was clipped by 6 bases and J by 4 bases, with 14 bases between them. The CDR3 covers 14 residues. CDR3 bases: TGTGCCAGCAGACTGAGACTAGGTCCAGATACGCAGTATTTT. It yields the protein CASRLRLGPDTQYF.

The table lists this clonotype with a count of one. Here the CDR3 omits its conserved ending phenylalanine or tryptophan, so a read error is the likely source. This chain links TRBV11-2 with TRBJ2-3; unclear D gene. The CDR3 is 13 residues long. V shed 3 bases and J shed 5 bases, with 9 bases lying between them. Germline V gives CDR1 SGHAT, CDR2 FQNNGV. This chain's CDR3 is CASSFRTLDTQYS. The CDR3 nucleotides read TGTGCCAGCAGCTTTAGAACACTAGATACGCAGTATTCT.

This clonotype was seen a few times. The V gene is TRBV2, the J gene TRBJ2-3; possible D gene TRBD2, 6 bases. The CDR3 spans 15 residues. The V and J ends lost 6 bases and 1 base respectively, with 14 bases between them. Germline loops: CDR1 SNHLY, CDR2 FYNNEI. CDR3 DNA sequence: TGTGCCAGCAGGTGGGGGGACGGGGGCACAGATACGCAGTATTTT. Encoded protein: CASRWGDGGTDTQYF. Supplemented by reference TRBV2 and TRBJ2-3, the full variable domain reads EPEVTQTPSHQVTQMGQEVILRCVPISNHLYFYWYRQILGQKVEFLVSFYNNEISEKSEIFDDQFSVERPDGSNFTLKIRSTKLEDSAMYFCASRWGDGGTDTQYFGPGTRLTVL.

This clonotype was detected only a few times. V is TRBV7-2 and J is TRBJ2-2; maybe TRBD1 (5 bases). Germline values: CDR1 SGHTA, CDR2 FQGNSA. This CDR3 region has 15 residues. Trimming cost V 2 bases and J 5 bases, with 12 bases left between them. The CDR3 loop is CASSLWGDGTGELFF. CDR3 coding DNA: TGTGCCAGCAGCTTATGGGGCGACGGGACCGGGGAGCTGTTTTTT.

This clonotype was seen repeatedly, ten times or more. Here the CDR3 reads CASSFGFPTSEQYV. For the CDR3, the DNA is TGTGCCAGCAGTTTCGGGTTCCCTACCAGCGAGCAGTACGTC. V gene TRBV28 combines with J gene TRBJ2-7; D not certain. Germline CDR1 is MDHEN and CDR2 is SYDVKM. This CDR3 spans 14 amino acids. V lost 3 bases and J lost 6, with 15 bases in between.

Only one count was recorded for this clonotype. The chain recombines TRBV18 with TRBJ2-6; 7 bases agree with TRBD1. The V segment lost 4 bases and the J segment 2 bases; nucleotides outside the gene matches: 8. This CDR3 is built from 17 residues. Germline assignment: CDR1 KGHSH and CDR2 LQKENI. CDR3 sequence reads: CASSLRDRPTGANVLTF. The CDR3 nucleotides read TGTGCCAGCTCACTCCGGGACAGACCCACTGGGGCCAACGTCCTGACTTTC.

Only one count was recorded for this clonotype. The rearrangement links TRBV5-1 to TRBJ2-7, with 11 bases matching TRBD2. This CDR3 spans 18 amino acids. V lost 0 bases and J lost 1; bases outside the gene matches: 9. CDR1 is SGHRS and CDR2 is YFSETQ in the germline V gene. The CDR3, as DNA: TGCGCCAGCAGCTTGGGGCCTAGCGGGGGGACGCTTTCCTACGAGCAGTACGTC. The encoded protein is CASSLGPSGGTLSYEQYV.

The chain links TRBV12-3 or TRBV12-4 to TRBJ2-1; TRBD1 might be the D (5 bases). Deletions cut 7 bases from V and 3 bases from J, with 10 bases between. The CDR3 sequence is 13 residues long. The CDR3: CASTLDIYNEQFF. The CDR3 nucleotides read TGTGCCAGCACCCTGGACATCTACAATGAGCAGTTCTTC.

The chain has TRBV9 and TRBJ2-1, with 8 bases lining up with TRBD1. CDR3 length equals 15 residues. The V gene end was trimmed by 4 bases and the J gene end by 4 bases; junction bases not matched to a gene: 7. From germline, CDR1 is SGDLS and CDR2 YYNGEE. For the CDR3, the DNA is TGTGCCAGCAGCCCGGACAGGGAGGCTTACAATGAGCAGTTCTTC. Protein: CASSPDREAYNEQFF.

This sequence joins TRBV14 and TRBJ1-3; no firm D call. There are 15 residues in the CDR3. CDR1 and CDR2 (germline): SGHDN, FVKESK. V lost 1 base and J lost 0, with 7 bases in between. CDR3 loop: CASSQGPISGNTIYF. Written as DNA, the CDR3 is TGTGCCAGCAGCCAAGGGCCAATCTCTGGAAACACCATATATTTT.

CDR3: CSAASGGGYTF. The CDR3 DNA is TGCAGTGCAGCCTCAGGGGGCGGCTACACCTTC. The chain uses TRBV20-1 and TRBJ1-2; 8 bases line up with TRBD1. V trimming: 6 bases; J trimming: 8 bases; junction bases outside the gene matches: 5. Germline V gene data show CDR1 as DFQATT and CDR2 as SNEGSKA (reference sequence). CDR3 length: 11 amino acids.

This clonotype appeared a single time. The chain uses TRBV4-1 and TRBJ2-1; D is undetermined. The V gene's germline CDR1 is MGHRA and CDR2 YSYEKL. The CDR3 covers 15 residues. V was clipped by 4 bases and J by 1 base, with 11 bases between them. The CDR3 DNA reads TGCGCCAGCAGCCTAATTCCTGAGTCCTACAATGAGCAGTTCTTC. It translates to CASSLIPESYNEQFF.

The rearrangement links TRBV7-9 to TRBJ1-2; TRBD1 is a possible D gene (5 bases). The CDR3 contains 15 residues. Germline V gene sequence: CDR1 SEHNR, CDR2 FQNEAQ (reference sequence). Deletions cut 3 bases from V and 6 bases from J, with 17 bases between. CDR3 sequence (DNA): TGTGCCAGCAGCTTGGGGCTAGGGACTCTAGATGGCTACACCTTC. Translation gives CASSLGLGTLDGYTF.

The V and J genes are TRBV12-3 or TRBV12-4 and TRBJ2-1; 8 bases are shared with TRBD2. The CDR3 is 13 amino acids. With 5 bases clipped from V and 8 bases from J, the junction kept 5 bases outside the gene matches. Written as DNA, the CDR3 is TGTGCCAGCAGTGCCGGGGGGGCATATGAGCAGTTCTTC. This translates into CASSAGGAYEQFF.